A selection of T cell receptor beta chains follows, all from one sample in a study of chemoradiotherapy in HPV16-positive cancers. The protocol was immunoSEQ multiplex PCR, while the TCRdb copy is restricted to in-frame clones and leaves out a portion. There are about 24,000 clones in the sample; over 85% occur only once, and roughly a sixth lies in the top ten. The input for sequencing was blood, taken from a patient who underwent chemoradiotherapy. Receptors were obtained from a human donor with HPV-associated anogenital cancer. Both conserved end residues are part of each CDR3. A D gene is named only where the DNA matches it firmly. Rows give clone size only sometimes, using once, few, many, or a class for an expanded clone.

CDR3aa: CASRRGGLENYGYTF
CDR3nt: TGTGCCAGCAGGAGGGGGGGCTTGGAGAACTATGGCTACACCTTC
v_gene: TRBV27
d_gene: NA
abundance: NA
j_gene: TRBJ1-2

CDR3aa: CASSYSGQSYEQYF
CDR3nt: TGTGCCAGCAGTTACTCGGGACAGTCCTACGAGCAGTACTTC
v_gene: TRBV27
d_gene: TRBD1
abundance: once
j_gene: TRBJ2-7

CDR3aa: CASSLGSTTGELFF
CDR3nt: TGTGCCAGCAGCTTAGGGTCGACCACCGGGGAGCTGTTTTTT
v_gene: TRBV5-4
d_gene: NA
abundance: NA
j_gene: TRBJ2-2

CDR3aa: CSVGGTSGNLFTGELFF
CDR3nt: TGCAGCGTTGGTGGAACTAGCGGGAATCTTTTCACCGGGGAGCTGTTTTTT
v_gene: TRBV29-1
d_gene: TRBD2
abundance: few
j_gene: TRBJ2-2

CDR3aa: CASSPRTGGREQFF
CDR3nt: TGTGCCAGCAGCCCAAGGACAGGGGGCCGCGAGCAGTTCTTC
v_gene: TRBV7-2
d_gene: TRBD1
abundance: NA
j_gene: TRBJ2-1

CDR3aa: CASSLAGGNGYTF
CDR3nt: TGTGCCAGCAGCTTAGCGGGGGGGAATGGCTACACCTTC
v_gene: TRBV7-9
d_gene: NA
abundance: NA
j_gene: TRBJ1-2

CDR3aa: CASEAYSVKSQYF
CDR3nt: TGTGCCAGCGAAGCATATTCGGTCAAATCGCAGTATTTT
v_gene: TRBV11-2
d_gene: NA
abundance: once
j_gene: TRBJ2-3

CDR3aa: CASSRDRAADTQYF
CDR3nt: TGTGCCAGTAGTCGGGACAGGGCGGCAGATACGCAGTATTTT
v_gene: TRBV19
d_gene: TRBD1
abundance: NA
j_gene: TRBJ2-3

CDR3aa: CASSGIIGGLDF
CDR3nt: TGTGCCAGCAGCGGTATTATCGGCGGCTTGGACTTC
v_gene: TRBV6-5
d_gene: NA
abundance: NA
j_gene: TRBJ2-7

CDR3aa: CASSPGQTMNQPQHF
CDR3nt: TGTGCCAGCAGCCCGGGACAGACTATGAATCAGCCCCAGCATTTT
v_gene: TRBV2
d_gene: TRBD1
abundance: few
j_gene: TRBJ1-5

CDR3aa: CASRSGYYEQYF
CDR3nt: TGTGCCAGCAGGTCCGGTTACTACGAGCAGTACTTC
v_gene: TRBV2
d_gene: NA
abundance: NA
j_gene: TRBJ2-7

CDR3aa: CATSRDLGPTYEQYF
CDR3nt: TGTGCCACCAGCAGAGATCTCGGGCCCACCTACGAGCAGTACTTC
v_gene: TRBV15
d_gene: NA
abundance: NA
j_gene: TRBJ2-7

CDR3aa: CASSSNRVLGDEQYF
CDR3nt: TGTGCCAGCAGTTCCAACAGGGTCCTCGGGGACGAGCAGTACTTC
v_gene: TRBV6-5
d_gene: NA
abundance: NA
j_gene: TRBJ2-7

CDR3aa: CATARDSGSPLHF
CDR3nt: TGTGCCACCGCCCGGGACAGCGGTTCACCCCTCCACTTT
v_gene: TRBV15
d_gene: TRBD1
abundance: NA
j_gene: TRBJ1-6

CDR3aa: CASSSQRGLAGYNEQFF
CDR3nt: TGTGCCAGCAGCTCCCAGAGAGGACTAGCGGGCTACAATGAGCAGTTCTTC
v_gene: TRBV11-2
d_gene: TRBD2
abundance: NA
j_gene: TRBJ2-1

CDR3aa: CASSPPGLTYEQYF
CDR3nt: TGTGCCAGCAGTCCTCCGGGACTAACCTACGAGCAGTACTTC
v_gene: TRBV7-9
d_gene: TRBD2
abundance: NA
j_gene: TRBJ2-7

CDR3aa: CASSQDRGLGYGYTF
CDR3nt: TGTGCCAGCAGCCAAGATCGGGGGTTGGGCTATGGCTACACCTTC
v_gene: TRBV4-2
d_gene: NA
abundance: NA
j_gene: TRBJ1-2

CDR3aa: CAIRRATGELFF
CDR3nt: TGTGCCATCCGAAGAGCCACCGGGGAGCTGTTTTTT
v_gene: TRBV27
d_gene: NA
abundance: NA
j_gene: TRBJ2-2

CDR3aa: CASSSLSGRSYNEQFF
CDR3nt: TGTGCCAGCAGTTCCCTTAGCGGGAGGTCCTACAATGAGCAGTTCTTC
v_gene: TRBV28
d_gene: TRBD2
abundance: NA
j_gene: TRBJ2-1

CDR3aa: CAISDNRGAPYEQYF
CDR3nt: TGTGCCATCAGTGACAACAGGGGCGCCCCGTACGAGCAGTACTTC
v_gene: TRBV10-3
d_gene: TRBD1
abundance: once
j_gene: TRBJ2-7

CDR3aa: CASSPGPSTGTYGYTF
CDR3nt: TGTGCCAGCAGCCCTGGACCCTCAACTGGAACCTATGGCTACACCTTC
v_gene: TRBV4-2
d_gene: NA
abundance: NA
j_gene: TRBJ1-2

CDR3aa: CASSLSGGVGNQPQHF
CDR3nt: TGTGCCAGCAGCTTATCGGGAGGGGTGGGCAATCAGCCCCAGCATTTT
v_gene: TRBV7-9
d_gene: NA
abundance: NA
j_gene: TRBJ1-5

CDR3aa: CASSLGLQGSSYEQYF
CDR3nt: TGTGCCAGCAGCTTAGGCTTACAGGGAAGCTCCTACGAGCAGTACTTC
v_gene: TRBV7-6
d_gene: NA
abundance: once
j_gene: TRBJ2-7

CDR3aa: CASSHGRQVEQYF
CDR3nt: TGTGCCAGCAGCCACGGCAGGCAGGTAGAGCAGTACTTC
v_gene: TRBV7-8
d_gene: NA
abundance: few
j_gene: TRBJ2-7

CDR3aa: CASSQGQGGSYEQYF
CDR3nt: TGTGCCAGCAGCCAAGGACAGGGCGGGTCCTACGAGCAGTACTTC
v_gene: TRBV4-2
d_gene: TRBD1
abundance: NA
j_gene: TRBJ2-7

CDR3aa: CASSLLAVTLTDTQYF
CDR3nt: TGCGCCAGCAGCTTGCTAGCGGTGACTCTCACAGATACGCAGTATTTT
v_gene: TRBV5-1
d_gene: TRBD2
abundance: NA
j_gene: TRBJ2-3

CDR3aa: CASSERDRGRNNSPLHF
CDR3nt: TGTGCCAGCAGCGAACGAGACAGGGGGCGTAATAATTCACCCCTCCACTTT
v_gene: TRBV9
d_gene: TRBD1
abundance: NA
j_gene: TRBJ1-6

CDR3aa: CASSFSMGQRTNYGYTF
CDR3nt: TGTGCCAGCAGCTTCTCAATGGGACAGCGCACTAACTATGGCTACACCTTC
v_gene: TRBV11-2
d_gene: TRBD1
abundance: NA
j_gene: TRBJ1-2

CDR3aa: CASSSRTGVDYEQYF
CDR3nt: TGTGCCAGTAGTTCGAGGACAGGGGTGGACTACGAGCAGTACTTC
v_gene: TRBV19
d_gene: TRBD1
abundance: NA
j_gene: TRBJ2-7

CDR3aa: CASSLAGPNTDTQYF
CDR3nt: TGTGCCAGCAGCTTAGCCGGGCCCAACACAGATACGCAGTATTTT
v_gene: TRBV21-1
d_gene: NA
abundance: NA
j_gene: TRBJ2-3

CDR3aa: CASSQGAVWPQHF
CDR3nt: TGTGCCAGCAGTCAGGGGGCGGTTTGGCCCCAGCATTTT
v_gene: TRBV6-5
d_gene: TRBD1
abundance: NA
j_gene: TRBJ1-5

CDR3aa: CASSFGLAGGWGAKNIQYF
CDR3nt: TGTGCCAGCAGCTTCGGACTAGCGGGAGGGTGGGGGGCCAAAAACATTCAGTACTTC
v_gene: TRBV7-2
d_gene: TRBD2
abundance: NA
j_gene: TRBJ2-4

CDR3aa: CASSRGNIGYEQYF
CDR3nt: TGTGCCAGCAGTCGCGGGAACATAGGTTACGAGCAGTACTTC
v_gene: TRBV27
d_gene: NA
abundance: NA
j_gene: TRBJ2-7

CDR3aa: CASSHLGSQGGNNEQFF
CDR3nt: TGCGCCAGCAGCCACCTAGGGAGCCAGGGAGGTAACAATGAGCAGTTCTTC
v_gene: TRBV4-1
d_gene: NA
abundance: NA
j_gene: TRBJ2-1

CDR3aa: CASRPGTGVPYEQYF
CDR3nt: TGTGCCAGCAGGCCCGGGACAGGGGTCCCCTACGAGCAGTACTTC
v_gene: TRBV28
d_gene: TRBD1
abundance: NA
j_gene: TRBJ2-7

CDR3aa: CASSLPGTQYF
CDR3nt: TGTGCCAGCAGCTTACCGGGGACCCAGTACTTC
v_gene: TRBV7-2
d_gene: NA
abundance: NA
j_gene: TRBJ2-5

CDR3aa: CASSLYRGSGTGELFF
CDR3nt: TGTGCCAGCAGTTTATACAGGGGATCGGGCACCGGGGAGCTGTTTTTT
v_gene: TRBV27
d_gene: TRBD1
abundance: NA
j_gene: TRBJ2-2

CDR3aa: CASSFQGISNQPQHF
CDR3nt: TGTGCCAGCAGCTTCCAGGGTATCAGCAATCAGCCCCAGCATTTT
v_gene: TRBV7-9
d_gene: NA
abundance: NA
j_gene: TRBJ1-5

CDR3aa: CASSFGQTYNEQFF
CDR3nt: TGTGCCAGCAGCTTTGGACAGACCTACAATGAGCAGTTCTTC
v_gene: TRBV7-9
d_gene: NA
abundance: NA
j_gene: TRBJ2-1

CDR3aa: CASSLGGNYGYTF
CDR3nt: TGTGCCAGCAGCTTAGGGGGTAACTATGGCTACACCTTC
v_gene: TRBV5-6
d_gene: NA
abundance: NA
j_gene: TRBJ1-2

CDR3aa: CASSLVGPTIDEKLFF
CDR3nt: TGTGCCAGCAGCTTAGTGGGACCCACTATTGATGAAAAACTGTTTTTT
v_gene: TRBV7-2
d_gene: NA
abundance: once
j_gene: TRBJ1-4

CDR3aa: CASSLAGRAETQYF
CDR3nt: TGTGCCAGCAGCTTAGCGGGTCGCGCGGAGACCCAGTACTTC
v_gene: TRBV7-2
d_gene: NA
abundance: NA
j_gene: TRBJ2-5

CDR3aa: CASSLFGIWQNTEAFF
CDR3nt: TGTGCCAGCAGCTTGTTTGGGATATGGCAGAACACTGAAGCTTTCTTT
v_gene: TRBV5-6
d_gene: NA
abundance: NA
j_gene: TRBJ1-1

CDR3aa: CASSHGTGTEAFF
CDR3nt: TGTGCCAGCTCACACGGGACAGGCACTGAAGCTTTCTTT
v_gene: TRBV18
d_gene: TRBD1
abundance: NA
j_gene: TRBJ1-1

CDR3aa: CASSQVGTDTQYF
CDR3nt: TGCGCCAGCAGCCAAGTCGGCACAGATACGCAGTATTTT
v_gene: TRBV4-1
d_gene: NA
abundance: NA
j_gene: TRBJ2-3

CDR3aa: CASSQLAEGMNTEAFF
CDR3nt: TGTGCCAGCAGCCAACTTGCAGAAGGGATGAACACTGAAGCTTTCTTT
v_gene: TRBV4-2
d_gene: NA
abundance: NA
j_gene: TRBJ1-1

CDR3aa: CASSYNRGTGELFF
CDR3nt: TGTGCCAGCAGTTATAATCGGGGCACCGGGGAGCTGTTTTTT
v_gene: TRBV6-5
d_gene: NA
abundance: few
j_gene: TRBJ2-2

CDR3aa: CASSLVAVYTGELFF
CDR3nt: TGTGCCAGCAGCTTAGTGGCTGTTTACACCGGGGAGCTGTTTTTT
v_gene: TRBV11-2
d_gene: NA
abundance: NA
j_gene: TRBJ2-2

CDR3aa: CASSFRRGIRPQHF
CDR3nt: TGTGCCAGCAGTTTTCGACGAGGGATCCGGCCCCAGCATTTT
v_gene: TRBV28
d_gene: NA
abundance: NA
j_gene: TRBJ1-5

CDR3aa: CASSSPQGQGPAYEQYF
CDR3nt: TGTGCCAGCAGTTCCCCCCAAGGGCAGGGCCCCGCATACGAGCAGTACTTC
v_gene: TRBV28
d_gene: NA
abundance: NA
j_gene: TRBJ2-7

CDR3aa: CASSPDMQGTNPYEQYF
CDR3nt: TGTGCCAGCAGCCCCGATATGCAAGGTACAAATCCCTACGAGCAGTACTTC
v_gene: TRBV7-9
d_gene: NA
abundance: NA
j_gene: TRBJ2-7

CDR3aa: CASRPTGRGLAFF
CDR3nt: TGCGCCAGCAGGCCCACAGGTAGGGGGCTAGCTTTCTTT
v_gene: TRBV5-1
d_gene: TRBD1
abundance: NA
j_gene: TRBJ1-1

CDR3aa: CAISEPLESDTQYF
CDR3nt: TGTGCCATCAGTGAGCCACTAGAATCAGATACGCAGTATTTT
v_gene: TRBV10-3
d_gene: NA
abundance: NA
j_gene: TRBJ2-3